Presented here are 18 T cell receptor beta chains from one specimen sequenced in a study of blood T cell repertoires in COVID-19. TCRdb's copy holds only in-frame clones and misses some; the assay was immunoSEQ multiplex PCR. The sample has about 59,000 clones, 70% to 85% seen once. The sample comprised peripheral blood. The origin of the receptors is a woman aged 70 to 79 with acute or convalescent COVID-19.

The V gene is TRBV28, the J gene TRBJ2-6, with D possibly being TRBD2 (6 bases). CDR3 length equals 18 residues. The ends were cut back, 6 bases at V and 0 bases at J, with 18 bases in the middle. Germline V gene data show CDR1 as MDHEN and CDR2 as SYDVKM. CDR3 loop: CASRNPGLLVSGANVLTF. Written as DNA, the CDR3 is TGTGCCAGCAGAAACCCGGGACTTTTAGTCTCTGGGGCCAACGTCCTGACTTTC. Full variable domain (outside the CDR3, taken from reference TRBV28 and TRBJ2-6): DVKVTQSSRYLVKRTGEKVFLECVQDMDHENMFWYRQDPGLGLRLIYFSYDVKMKEKGDIPEGYSVSREKKERFSLILESASTNQTSMYLCASRNPGLLVSGANVLTFGAGSRLTVL.

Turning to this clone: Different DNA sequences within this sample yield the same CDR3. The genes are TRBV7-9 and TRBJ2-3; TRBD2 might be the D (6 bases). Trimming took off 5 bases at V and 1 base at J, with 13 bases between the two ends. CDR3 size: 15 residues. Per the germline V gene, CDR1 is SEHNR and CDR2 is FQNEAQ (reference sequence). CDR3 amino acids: CASSRAGQGTDTQYF. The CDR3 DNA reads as TGTGCCAGCAGCAGGGCGGGGCAGGGCACAGATACGCAGTATTTT. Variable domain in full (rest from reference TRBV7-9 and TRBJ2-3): DTGVSQNPRHKITKRGQNVTFRCDPISEHNRLYWYRQTLGQGPEFLTYFQNEAQLEKSRLLSDRFSAERPKGSFSTLEIQRTEQGDSAMYLCASSRAGQGTDTQYFGPGTRLTVL.

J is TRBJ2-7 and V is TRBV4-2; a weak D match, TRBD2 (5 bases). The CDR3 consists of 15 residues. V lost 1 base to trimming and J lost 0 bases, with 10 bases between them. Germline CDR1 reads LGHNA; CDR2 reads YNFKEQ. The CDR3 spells CASSQAPGSSYEQYF. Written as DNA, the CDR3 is TGTGCCAGCAGCCAAGCACCGGGGAGCTCCTACGAGCAGTACTTC.

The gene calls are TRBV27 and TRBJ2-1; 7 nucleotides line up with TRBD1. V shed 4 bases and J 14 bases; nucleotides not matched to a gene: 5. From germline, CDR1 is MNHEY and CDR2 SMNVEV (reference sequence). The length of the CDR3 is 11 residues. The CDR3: CASSSQGNEFF. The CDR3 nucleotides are TGTGCCAGCAGTTCACAGGGGAATGAGTTCTTC.

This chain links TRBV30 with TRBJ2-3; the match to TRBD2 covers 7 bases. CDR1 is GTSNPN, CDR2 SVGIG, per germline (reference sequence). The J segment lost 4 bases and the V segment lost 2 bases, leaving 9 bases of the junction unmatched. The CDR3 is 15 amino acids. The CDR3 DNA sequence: TGTGCCTGGAGTTTACTAATTCTAGCGGCAGATACGCAGTATTTT. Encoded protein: CAWSLLILAADTQYF.

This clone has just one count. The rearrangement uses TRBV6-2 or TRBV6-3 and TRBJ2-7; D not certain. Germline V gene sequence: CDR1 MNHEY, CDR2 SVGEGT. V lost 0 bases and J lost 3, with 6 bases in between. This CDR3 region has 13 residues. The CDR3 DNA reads TGTGCCAGCAGTTACTCGGTCTACTACGAGCAGTACTTC. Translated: CASSYSVYYEQYF.

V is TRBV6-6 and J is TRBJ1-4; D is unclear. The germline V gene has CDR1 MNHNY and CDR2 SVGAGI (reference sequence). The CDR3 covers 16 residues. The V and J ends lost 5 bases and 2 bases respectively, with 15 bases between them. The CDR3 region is CASSRDTLATNEKLFF. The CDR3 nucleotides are TGTGCCAGCAGTCGAGACACATTGGCGACTAATGAAAAACTGTTTTTT.

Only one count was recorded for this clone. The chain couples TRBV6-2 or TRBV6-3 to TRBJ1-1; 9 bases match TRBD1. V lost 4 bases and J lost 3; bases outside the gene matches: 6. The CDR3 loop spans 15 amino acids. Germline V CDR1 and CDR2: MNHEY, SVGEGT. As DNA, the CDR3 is TGTGCCAGCAGTTTTGGGGACAGGGCTCACACTGAAGCTTTCTTT. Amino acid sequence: CASSFGDRAHTEAFF.

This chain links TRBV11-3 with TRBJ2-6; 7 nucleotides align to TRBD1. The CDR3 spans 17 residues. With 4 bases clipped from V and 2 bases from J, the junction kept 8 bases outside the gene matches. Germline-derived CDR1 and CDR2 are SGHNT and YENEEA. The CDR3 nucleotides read TGTGCCAGCAGCTCCTCCCGAGGGGGCGCTGGGGCCAACGTCCTGACTTTC. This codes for CASSSSRGGAGANVLTF.

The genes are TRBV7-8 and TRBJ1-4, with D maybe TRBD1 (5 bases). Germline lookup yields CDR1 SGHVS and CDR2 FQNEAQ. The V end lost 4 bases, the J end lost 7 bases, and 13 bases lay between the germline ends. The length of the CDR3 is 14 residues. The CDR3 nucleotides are TGTGCCAGCAGCTGGATGGGGGGAGGTGAAAAACTGTTTTTT. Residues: CASSWMGGGEKLFF.

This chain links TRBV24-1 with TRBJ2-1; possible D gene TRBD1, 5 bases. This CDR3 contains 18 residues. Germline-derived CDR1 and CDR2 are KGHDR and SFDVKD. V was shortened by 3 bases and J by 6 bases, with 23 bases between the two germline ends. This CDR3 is CATSDATPDSHNLNEQFF. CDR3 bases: TGTGCCACCAGTGATGCAACCCCTGACAGCCACAACCTCAATGAGCAGTTCTTC.

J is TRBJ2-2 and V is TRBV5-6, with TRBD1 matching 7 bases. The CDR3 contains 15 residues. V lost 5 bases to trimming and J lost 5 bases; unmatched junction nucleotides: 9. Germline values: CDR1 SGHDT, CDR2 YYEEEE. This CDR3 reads CASSFQGVLTGELFF. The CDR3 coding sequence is TGTGCCAGCAGTTTTCAGGGGGTCTTGACCGGGGAGCTGTTTTTT.

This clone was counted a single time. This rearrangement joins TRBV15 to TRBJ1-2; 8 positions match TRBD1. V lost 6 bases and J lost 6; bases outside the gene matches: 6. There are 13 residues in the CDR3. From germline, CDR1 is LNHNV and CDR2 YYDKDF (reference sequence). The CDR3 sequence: CATRSTGGNGYTF. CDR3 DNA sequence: TGTGCCACCAGATCCACAGGGGGTAATGGCTACACCTTC.

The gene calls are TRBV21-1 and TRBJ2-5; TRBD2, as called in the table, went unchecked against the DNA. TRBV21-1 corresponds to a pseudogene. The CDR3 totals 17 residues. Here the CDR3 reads CASSKVRNGAVQETQYF. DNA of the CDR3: TGTGCCAGCAGCAAAGTGCGGAATGGAGCGGTCCAAGAGACCCAGTACTTC.

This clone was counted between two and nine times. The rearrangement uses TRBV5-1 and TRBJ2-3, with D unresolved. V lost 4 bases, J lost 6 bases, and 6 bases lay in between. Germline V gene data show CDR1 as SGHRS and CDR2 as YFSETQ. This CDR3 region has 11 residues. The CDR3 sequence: CASSVSDTQYF. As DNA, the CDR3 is TGCGCCAGCAGCGTCTCGGATACGCAGTATTTT.

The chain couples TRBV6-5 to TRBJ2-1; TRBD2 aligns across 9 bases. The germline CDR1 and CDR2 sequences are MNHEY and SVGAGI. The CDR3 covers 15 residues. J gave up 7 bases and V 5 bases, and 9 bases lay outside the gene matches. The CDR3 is CASSPPSGEGNEQFF. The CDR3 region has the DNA TGTGCCAGCAGTCCCCCTAGCGGGGAAGGTAATGAGCAGTTCTTC.

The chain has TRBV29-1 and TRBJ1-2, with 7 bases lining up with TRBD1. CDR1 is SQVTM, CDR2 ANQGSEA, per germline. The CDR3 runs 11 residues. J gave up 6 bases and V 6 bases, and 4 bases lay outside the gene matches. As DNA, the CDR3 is TGCAGCGTGACAGGGAATCATGGCTACACCTTC. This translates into CSVTGNHGYTF.

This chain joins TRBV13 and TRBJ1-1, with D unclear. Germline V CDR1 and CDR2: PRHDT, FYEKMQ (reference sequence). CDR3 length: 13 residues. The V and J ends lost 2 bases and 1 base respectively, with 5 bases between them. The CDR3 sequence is CASSLRGNTEAFF. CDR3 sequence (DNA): TGTGCCAGCAGCTTACGGGGGAACACTGAAGCTTTCTTT.